This T cell receptor beta chain emerged from a study of blood T cell repertoires in COVID-19. At the level of the study: Samples taken during acute and convalescent COVID-19 were collected in the United States, Italy and Spain. Sample material is recorded as cDNA or gDNA derived from T cells, B-cell-depleted T cells, or PBMCs.

This CDR3 region has 17 residues. The germline V and J ends were trimmed by 1 base and 0 bases, with 15 bases remaining between them. Germline CDR1 reads SGHVS; CDR2 reads FQNEAQ. Authors' processing steps: Amplification of reference gene primers provided the estimated nucleated cell counts. Assay used: immunoSEQ multiplex PCR; TCRdb lists only in-frame clones, some missing. V, J and clone size were drawn from that table, and D and trimming were deduced from the DNA. The data hold around 65,000 clones, with 70% to 90% observed a single time. Specimen: peripheral blood. The TCR comes from a human donor in a cohort sampled during active COVID-19. The chain is built from TRBV7-8 and TRBJ1-1; D gene unclear. CDR3 nucleotide sequence: TGTGCCAGCAGCTTAGGAGCAGGCTCCCCAGTGAACACTGAAGCTTTCTTT. It encodes CASSLGAGSPVNTEAFF.